What follows are 29 T cell receptor beta chains derived from one specimen sequenced in a study of CXCR3-negative and CXCR3-positive naive CD8 T cells. The libraries of TRB cDNA were constructed through 5' RACE using UMI labels. TCRdb re-called the 5' RACE reads and catalogs CDR3 proteins one per entry, DNA excluded. The sample data list about 28,000 distinct CDR3 sequences. The sample taken for sequencing was memory CD8+ T cells from blood. Receptors originate from a human donor in good health. Some clones in this sample may be carry-over from other donors' samples.

The genes are TRBV28 and TRBJ2-7; the TRBD1 assignment by TCRdb is unverifiable without DNA. This CDR3 is 15 amino acids long. CDR1 MDHEN and CDR2 SYDVKM come from the germline V gene. CDR3 loop: CASPPVSPQPYEQYF.

J is TRBJ1-2 and V is TRBV7-2. The germline V gene encodes CDR1 SGHTA and CDR2 FQGNSA. The CDR3 is made up of 13 amino acids. The chain's CDR3 is CASSLRAVYGYTF.

The V call is TRBV12-3 or TRBV12-4, the J call TRBJ1-4; TCRdb selects TRBD1, and the lack of DNA leaves this call unchecked. CDR3 size: 15 residues. The CDR3 loop reads CASSKIPGSNEKLFF.

The rearrangement links TRBV28 to TRBJ2-1; the D call from TCRdb, TRBD2, cannot be confirmed without DNA. Germline values: CDR1 MDHEN, CDR2 SYDVKM. CDR3 length: 17 amino acids. The CDR3 region is CASSLILAVRRDNEQFF.

This chain joins TRBV12-3 or TRBV12-4 and TRBJ1-5. CDR3 length: 17 amino acids. CDR3 loop: CASSLRIASAPNQPQHF.

The gene calls are TRBV29-1 and TRBJ2-7. Germline lookup yields CDR1 SQVTM and CDR2 ANQGSEA. The CDR3 loop spans 12 amino acids. This chain's CDR3 is CSVEFSSYEQYF.

V usage is TRBV6-4 and J usage is TRBJ2-1. The CDR3 contains 14 residues. Germline values: CDR1 MRHNA, CDR2 SNTAGT. The CDR3: CASSHGGPSNEQFF.

Considering frequency, this clonotype is large. V usage is TRBV15 and J usage is TRBJ1-1; lacking DNA, the TRBD1 call made by TCRdb goes unchecked. Germline assignment: CDR1 LNHNV and CDR2 YYDKDF (reference sequence). The CDR3 loop spans 12 amino acids. This chain's CDR3 is CATSPGATEAFF.

The V gene is TRBV29-1, the J gene TRBJ2-1; there is no DNA to check the TCRdb D call of TRBD2. Germline V lookup: CDR1 SQVTM, CDR2 ANQGSEA. The CDR3 runs 13 residues. The CDR3 sequence: CSGLSGGVNEQFF.

The V call is TRBV4-3, the J call TRBJ2-2. The CDR3 has 14 residues. CDR1 and CDR2 (germline): LGHNA, YSLEER. The CDR3 loop is CASSQGVNAGELFF.

V and J are TRBV9 and TRBJ2-1; TCRdb designates TRBD2, a call that cannot be tested without DNA. CDR1 and CDR2 from the germline V gene are SGDLS and YYNGEE. The CDR3 extends over 15 amino acids. The CDR3 loop reads CASSAGGPYYNEQFF. Full variable domain (rest looked up from reference TRBV9 and TRBJ2-1): DSGVTQTPKHLITATGQRVTLRCSPRSGDLSVYWYQQSLDQGLQFLIQYYNGEERAKGNILERFSAQQFPDLHSELNLSSLELGDSALYFCASSAGGPYYNEQFFGPGTRLTVL.

This chain connects TRBV28 to TRBJ2-5; the D gene TCRdb calls, TRBD1, cannot be checked with no DNA. The CDR3 contains 14 residues. From germline, CDR1 is MDHEN and CDR2 SYDVKM. CDR3 in amino acids: CASSSLRDQETQYF.

This clonotype is deemed medium-sized by its frequency. This chain joins TRBV27 and TRBJ2-7. The CDR3 covers 16 residues. Germline V gene lookup returns CDR1 MNHEY and CDR2 SMNVEV (reference sequence). This chain's CDR3 is CASISHSAGSPYEQYF.

The chain links TRBV7-9 to TRBJ1-4. This CDR3 contains 12 residues. Per germline, CDR1 SEHNR and CDR2 FQNEAQ (reference sequence). The CDR3 sequence: CASKDLKEKLFF. Combining the CDR3 with reference TRBV7-9 and TRBJ1-4 gives the whole variable domain DTGVSQNPRHKITKRGQNVTFRCDPISEHNRLYWYRQTLGQGPEFLTYFQNEAQLEKSRLLSDRFSAERPKGSFSTLEIQRTEQGDSAMYLCASKDLKEKLFFGSGTQLSVL.

This chain links TRBV4-3 with TRBJ2-7; TCRdb's D call, TRBD1, is unchecked because there is no DNA. Germline CDR1 and CDR2: LGHNA and YSLEER. The CDR3 totals 13 residues. This CDR3 reads CASSQERTDEQYF.

The rearrangement uses TRBV5-5 and TRBJ2-7. Germline loops: CDR1 SGHKS, CDR2 YYEKEE (reference sequence). This CDR3 region has 14 residues. CDR3 protein: CASSLVGSSYEQYF. Drawing the rest from reference TRBV5-5 and TRBJ2-7, the complete variable domain is DAGVTQSPTHLIKTRGQQVTLRCSPISGHKSVSWYQQVLGQGPQFIFQYYEKEERGRGNFPDRFSARQFPNYSSELNVNALLLGDSALYLCASSLVGSSYEQYFGPGTRLTVT.

V gene TRBV7-9 combines with J gene TRBJ1-1. CDR3 size: 13 residues. Germline assignment: CDR1 SEHNR and CDR2 FQNEAQ (reference sequence). CDR3 residues: CASNGVGITEAFF.

The rearrangement uses TRBV5-4 and TRBJ2-1; TCRdb selects TRBD1, and the lack of DNA leaves this call unchecked. Germline CDR1 and CDR2: SGHNT and YYREEE (reference sequence). This CDR3 comprises 18 residues. CDR3 protein: CASSSPRDRLTSYNEQFF.

V is TRBV7-9 and J is TRBJ2-1. Germline loops: CDR1 SEHNR, CDR2 FQNEAQ (reference sequence). CDR3 length: 14 residues. CDR3 sequence reads: CASSWAPLYNEQFF.

The chain combines TRBV7-3 with TRBJ2-1; TCRdb designates TRBD1, a call that cannot be tested without DNA. In germline, CDR1 is SGHTA, CDR2 FQGTGA. This CDR3 region has 17 residues. CDR3: CASGTPIPAGAYDEQFF. Variable domain in full (rest from reference TRBV7-3 and TRBJ2-1): GAGVSQTPSNKVTEKGKYVELRCDPISGHTALYWYRQSLGQGPEFLIYFQGTGAADDSGLPNDRFFAVRPEGSVSTLKIQRTERGDSAVYLCASGTPIPAGAYDEQFFGPGTRLTVL.

This chain joins TRBV6-2 or TRBV6-3 and TRBJ1-5; absent DNA, TCRdb's TRBD1 call cannot be checked. Germline V gene sequence: CDR1 MNHEY, CDR2 SVGEGT. This CDR3 spans 15 amino acids. The CDR3 here is CASRGDGYGNQPQHF.

The CDR3 sequence is CASSYIPWTGNQETQYF. V usage is TRBV7-2 and J usage is TRBJ2-5; lacking DNA, the TRBD1 call made by TCRdb goes unchecked. The CDR3 is 17 amino acids. CDR1 is SGHTA, CDR2 FQGNSA, per germline.

V and J are TRBV12-3 or TRBV12-4 and TRBJ2-2; TCRdb returns TRBD1, unconfirmable since there is no DNA. This CDR3 contains 13 residues. CDR3 residues: CASTPGGAGELFF.

The genes are TRBV20-1 and TRBJ2-7; the D call from TCRdb, TRBD1, cannot be confirmed without DNA. The CDR3 has 15 residues. Germline lookup yields CDR1 DFQATT and CDR2 SNEGSKA (reference sequence). CDR3 in amino acids: CSAVGGTGGSYEQYF.

The chain carries TRBV18 and TRBJ2-7; TCRdb selects TRBD1, and the lack of DNA leaves this call unchecked. Germline V lookup: CDR1 KGHSH, CDR2 LQKENI. The CDR3 consists of 14 residues. CDR3: CASSPGAETYEQYF.

The chain uses TRBV15 and TRBJ2-2. Germline assignment: CDR1 LNHNV and CDR2 YYDKDF (reference sequence). CDR3 length: 14 residues. The CDR3: CATSREAEAGELFF. Looking up the rest from reference TRBV15 and TRBJ2-2 gives the full variable domain: DAMVIQNPRYQVTQFGKPVTLSCSQTLNHNVMYWYQQKSSQAPKLLFHYYDKDFNNEADTPDNFQSRRPNTSFCFLDIRSPGLGDTAMYLCATSREAEAGELFFGEGSRLTVL.

The chain joins TRBV6-5 to TRBJ1-2; the D call of TRBD1 rests on TCRdb alone, since no DNA is present to check it. Germline lookup yields CDR1 MNHEY and CDR2 SVGAGI. This CDR3 contains 15 residues. This chain's CDR3 is CASSLDRQAADGYTF.

The rearrangement joins TRBV18 to TRBJ2-1; there is no DNA to check the TCRdb D call of TRBD1. The CDR3 has 15 amino acids. Looked up from germline, CDR1 is KGHSH and CDR2 is LQKENI. The CDR3 is CASFTGTGFYNEQFF.

The chain couples TRBV20-1 to TRBJ2-7; TCRdb designates TRBD1, a call that cannot be tested without DNA. The CDR3 is made up of 15 amino acids. The germline V gene has CDR1 DFQATT and CDR2 SNEGSKA (reference sequence). The CDR3 is CSARAGTGGVDEQYF.